This TCR beta chain originates from a study of T cell repertoires in cytomegalovirus infection. The length of the CDR3 is 14 residues. Germline V gene sequence: CDR1 LGHDT, CDR2 YNNKEL (reference sequence). Trimming took 1 base from V and 1 from J, leaving 7 bases between them. This clonotype was recorded at least ten times. Its antigen is undetermined. Study-level findings and limits: Ex vivo responses were dominated by HLA-C-restricted CMV-specific TCR beta clonotypes.

Each CDR3 protein gets one entry after TCRdb re-called the reads with MiXCR. Among 450,000 to 600,000 distinct CDR3 sequences listed, approximately 10% were seen once. The source is a human donor in good health (CMV status not recorded). Some clones in this sample may be carry-over from other donors' samples. The chain has TRBV3-1 and TRBJ1-1; D not resolved. The specimen was PBMCs. The CDR3 here is CASSQVPKNTEAFF. CDR3 DNA: TGTGCCAGCAGCCAAGTCCCAAAGAACACTGAAGCTTTCTTT.